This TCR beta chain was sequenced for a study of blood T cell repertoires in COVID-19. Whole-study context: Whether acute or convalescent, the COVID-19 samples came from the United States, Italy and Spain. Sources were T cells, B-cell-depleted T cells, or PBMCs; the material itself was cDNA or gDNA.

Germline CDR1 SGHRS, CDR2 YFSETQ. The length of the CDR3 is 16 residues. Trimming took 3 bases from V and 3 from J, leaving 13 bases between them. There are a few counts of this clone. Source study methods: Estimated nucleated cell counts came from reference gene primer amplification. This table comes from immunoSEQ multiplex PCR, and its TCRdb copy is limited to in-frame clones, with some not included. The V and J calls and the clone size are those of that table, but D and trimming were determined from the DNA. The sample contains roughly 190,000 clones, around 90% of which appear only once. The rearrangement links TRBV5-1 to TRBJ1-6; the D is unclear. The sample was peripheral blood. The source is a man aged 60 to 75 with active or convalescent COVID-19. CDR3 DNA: TGCGCCAGCAGCTCGACATCGACAATCTATAATTCACCCCTCCACTTT. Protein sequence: CASSSTSTIYNSPLHF.